The 2 T cell receptor beta chains presented below share a single source sample, sequenced in a study of T cell responses to AZD1222 COVID-19 vaccine. Some clones are missing from TCRdb's copy, which holds only in-frame ones; the method was immunoSEQ multiplex PCR. The profile covers around 190,000 clones, with under 95% appearing a single time and about 1.5% taken by the ten largest. The sample here was peripheral blood, taken 28 days after the second AZD1222 dose. Receptors originate from an adult who received the AZD1222 COVID-19 vaccine.

The chain uses TRBV6-5 and TRBJ1-6; D call uncertain. The germline CDR1 and CDR2 sequences are MNHEY and SVGAGI. Trimming removed 0 bases at V and 6 bases at J, with 9 bases between. This CDR3 spans 15 amino acids. CDR3 amino acids: CASSYSSTTNSPLHF. The CDR3 bases are TGTGCCAGCAGTTACTCGTCTACCACTAATTCACCCCTCCACTTT.

This chain joins TRBV30 and TRBJ2-2; no clear D. The germline V and J ends were trimmed by 3 bases and 5 bases, with 13 bases remaining between them. The germline V gene encodes CDR1 GTSNPN and CDR2 SVGIG (reference sequence). The CDR3 is 14 amino acids. The CDR3 loop reads CAWRVGILTGELFF. The CDR3 DNA follows: TGTGCCTGGAGGGTAGGCATCTTGACCGGGGAGCTGTTTTTT.